Sequencing of this TCR beta chain was carried out in a study of T cell responses to AZD1222 COVID-19 vaccine. Overall study context: Doses given second, at about 4 or about 12 weeks, were pooled.

Generated by immunoSEQ multiplex PCR, the TCRdb table keeps only in-frame clones and is missing some. This sample carries approximately 130,000 clones, roughly 91% of them seen once, and the ten largest clones take approximately 28%. V was clipped by 0 bases and J by 4 bases, with 18 bases between them. The CDR3 sequence is 17 residues long. Germline CDR1 and CDR2: LNHDA and SQIVND (reference sequence). This specimen consisted of peripheral blood, obtained on day 0 of AZD1222 vaccination. The rearrangement links TRBV19 to TRBJ1-2; D unresolved. The sequence derives from an adult in good health. The CDR3, as DNA: TGTGCCAGTAGTATAGAGCCCCCCTCGACGGAAACCTATGGCTACACCTTC. Encoded protein: CASSIEPPSTETYGYTF.